The 23 T cell receptor beta chains listed next were all sequenced from one sample in a study of regulatory T cells in long-lasting Graves disease. Construction of TCR beta libraries relied on iRepertoire HTBI primers and on Arm-PCR targeting CDR3 regions. TCRdb reprocessed the multiplex PCR reads via MiXCR and lists one record per CDR3 protein. The sample lists about 440,000 distinct CDR3 sequences, 15% to 20% occurring once. Documented time point: newly diagnosed GD, antithyroid drugs for less than 3 months. Generation of the TCR library employed RNA extracted from PBMCs. The sample was also linked to a second study, of T cells in Graves' hyperthyroidism and ophthalmopathy.

The starting material was peripheral blood mononuclear cells (PBMCs), obtained at new diagnosis, from a patient treated with antithyroid drugs. The receptors here all came from a woman aged 18-35 years with Graves disease.

The table lists this clonotype with a few counts. This chain links TRBV4-1 with TRBJ2-3; D might be TRBD1 (5 bases). The length of the CDR3 is 14 residues. Trimming left V 8 bases short and J 2 bases short, with 14 bases between. The germline gives CDR1 MGHRA, CDR2 YSYEKL. Written as DNA, the CDR3 is TGCGCCAGCTCCCTAGGGGAACTCACAGATACGCAGTATTTT. Encoded protein: CASSLGELTDTQYF.

This clonotype was seen a single time. One end of the junction varies from germline; a read error may be responsible. The chain uses TRBV7-8 and TRBJ1-1, with TRBD1 matching 10 bases. This CDR3 contains 16 residues. Germline V gene lookup returns CDR1 SGHVS and CDR2 FQNEAQ. CDR3 in amino acids: CASSPPVGQGNTAAFF. As DNA, the CDR3 is TGTGCCAGCAGCCCCCCCGTGGGACAGGGGAACACTGCAGCTTTCTTT.

This chain connects TRBV24-1 to TRBJ1-2; D unclear. Trimming shortened V by 3 bases and J by 5 bases, and 9 bases separated the two germline ends. Per the germline V gene, CDR1 is KGHDR and CDR2 is SFDVKD. This CDR3 region has 13 residues. Here the CDR3 reads CATSDTNSYGYTF. CDR3 sequence (DNA): TGTGCCACCAGTGATACGAATAGTTATGGCTACACCTTC.

V usage is TRBV29-1 and J usage is TRBJ2-7; D might be TRBD1 (6 bases). Germline V gene lookup returns CDR1 SQVTM and CDR2 ANQGSEA. Trimming stripped 0 bases from V and 4 bases from J, with 13 bases between. The CDR3 covers 14 residues. The CDR3 region has the DNA TGCAGCGTTGAAGATCCAGACAGGCGTTACGAGCAGTACTTC. This encodes CSVEDPDRRYEQYF.

This clonotype was seen ten or more times. The genes are TRBV29-1 and TRBJ1-1; 7 bases are a match to TRBD1. Germline CDR1 and CDR2: SQVTM and ANQGSEA. CDR3 size: 14 residues. The V and J ends lost 6 bases and 3 bases, in that order; junction bases with no gene match: 10. The CDR3 DNA reads TGCAGCGTCACCCCCCAAGGGGGCCACACTGAAGCTTTCTTT. Translation: CSVTPQGGHTEAFF. The full variable domain, rest sourced from reference TRBV29-1 and TRBJ1-1, is SAVISQKPSRDICQRGTSLTIQCQVDSQVTMMFWYRQQPGQSLTLIATANQGSEATYESGFVIDKFPISRPNLTFSTLTVSNMSPEDSSIYLCSVTPQGGHTEAFFGQGTRLTVV.

CDR3 loop: CATSDSVAGNTDTQYF. In DNA, the CDR3 is TGTGCCACCAGTGACAGCGTAGCGGGTAACACAGATACGCAGTATTTT. This chain joins TRBV24-1 and TRBJ2-3; 7 bases match TRBD2. This CDR3 comprises 16 residues. Germline assignment: CDR1 KGHDR and CDR2 SFDVKD. V lost 4 bases and J lost 2; bases outside the gene matches: 8.

This clonotype was picked up many times. This sequence joins TRBV28 and TRBJ2-7; weak D call: TRBD2 (6 bases). The CDR3 has 15 residues. Trimming removed 1 base from V and 2 bases from J, with 12 bases in between. CDR1 is MDHEN, CDR2 SYDVKM, per germline. CDR3 DNA: TGTGCCAGCAGTTTATCTGGCGGGAACCCCTACGAGCAGTACTTC. Protein: CASSLSGGNPYEQYF.

The chain uses TRBV18 and TRBJ2-7; D is undetermined. CDR3 size: 13 residues. V lost 3 bases and J 7 bases, leaving 13 bases between the germline ends. Germline assignment: CDR1 KGHSH and CDR2 LQKENI. CDR3 sequence (DNA): TGTGCCAGCTCACCGACCGTCCTAGGGGAGCAGTACTTC. Translated, it gives CASSPTVLGEQYF. Full variable domain (missing parts from reference TRBV18 and TRBJ2-7): NAGVMQNPRHLVRRRGQEARLRCSPMKGHSHVYWYRQLPEEGLKFMVYLQKENIIDESGMPKERFSAEFPKEGPSILRIQQVVRGDSAAYFCASSPTVLGEQYFGPGTRLTVT.

This clonotype was seen at least ten times. The V and J genes are TRBV7-3 and TRBJ2-1, with D possibly matching TRBD2 (7 bases). Trimming pared 5 bases from V and 3 bases from J, leaving 17 bases between. CDR1 is SGHTA and CDR2 is FQGTGA in the germline V gene. The CDR3 length is 16 residues. DNA for the CDR3: TGTGCCAGCAGCCCAAAGGGGGGGGCCAACTACAATGAGCAGTTCTTC. Its protein is CASSPKGGANYNEQFF.

This clonotype was observed at least ten times. V gene TRBV28 combines with J gene TRBJ1-2; D is ambiguous. The ends were cut back, 8 bases at V and 7 bases at J, with 11 bases in the middle. Germline V lookup: CDR1 MDHEN, CDR2 SYDVKM. The CDR3 contains 11 residues. CDR3 loop: CASLKGSGYTF. For the CDR3, the DNA is TGTGCCAGCCTAAAGGGAAGTGGCTACACCTTC.

V is TRBV6-5 and J is TRBJ2-1; no clear D. The CDR3 is 14 residues long. The V end was cut by 0 bases, the J end by 5 bases, with 8 bases between. Germline lookup yields CDR1 MNHEY and CDR2 SVGAGI. CDR3 nucleotide sequence: TGTGCCAGCAGTTACTCGGCAGGACACAATGAGCAGTTCTTC. Its protein is CASSYSAGHNEQFF.

Details on this clonotype: The junction does not match germline at one end; this may be a read error. This chain's CDR3 is CASSHGGGNEQFF. CDR3 coding DNA: TGTGCCAGCAGCCACGGGGGCGGGAATGAGCAGTTCTTC. This rearrangement joins TRBV10-1 to TRBJ2-1; D assignment may be TRBD1 or TRBD2 (6 bases each). CDR1 and CDR2 from the germline V gene are WNHNN and SYGVQD (reference sequence). The CDR3 totals 13 residues.

In its sample, this clonotype was seen a few times. The rearrangement joins TRBV7-2 to TRBJ2-7; 8 positions agree with TRBD2. V shed 1 base and J 2 bases; nucleotides not matched to a gene: 1. Per germline, CDR1 SGHTA and CDR2 FQGNSA. The CDR3 totals 14 residues. CDR3 residues: CASSLGRGAYEQYF. The CDR3, as DNA: TGTGCCAGCAGCTTAGGGCGGGGGGCCTACGAGCAGTACTTC.

The chain uses TRBV10-3 and TRBJ2-1; D unclear. Germline lookup yields CDR1 ENHRY and CDR2 SYGVKD. The CDR3 covers 11 residues. V was shortened by 9 bases and J by 5 bases, with 8 bases between the two germline ends. The CDR3 nucleotides read TGTGCCATTCGATCGAACAATGAGCAGTTCTTC. Translated, it gives CAIRSNNEQFF.

As for this clonotype: The likely explanation is a read error, given a far larger clone one base away. V usage is TRBV7-2 and J usage is TRBJ2-1; 11 bases map to TRBD1. The DNA end is more similar to TRBJ2-7, so the J call may be wrong. The V gene's germline CDR1 is SGHTA and CDR2 FQGNSA. The CDR3 spans 16 residues. The CDR3 loop reads CASSLAGTGGVYEQYF. DNA for the CDR3: TGTGCCAGCAGCTTAGCCGGGACAGGGGGGGTCTACGAGCAGTACTTC.

The V gene is TRBV5-4, the J gene TRBJ2-3; a possible D gene is TRBD2 (7 bases). Germline CDR1 SGHNT, CDR2 YYREEE (reference sequence). V was cut by 1 base and J by 0 bases, with 12 bases left in between. The CDR3 runs 16 residues. The CDR3 sequence is CASSLRRGHSTDTQYF. The CDR3 nucleotides read TGTGCCAGCAGCTTGCGGCGGGGGCACAGCACAGATACGCAGTATTTT.

This clonotype was counted many times. The V and J genes are TRBV28 and TRBJ2-5, with TRBD1 identical over 8 bases. Trimming took 7 bases from V and 4 from J; bases not matched to a gene: 11. The CDR3 totals 15 residues. In germline, CDR1 is MDHEN, CDR2 SYDVKM. The CDR3 loop reads CASTASRQGAETQYF. CDR3 DNA: TGTGCCAGCACCGCTAGTAGGCAGGGGGCAGAGACCCAGTACTTC.

V usage is TRBV10-3 and J usage is TRBJ2-3, with D unresolved. Trimming removed 3 bases from V and 5 bases from J, with 12 bases in between. This CDR3 comprises 14 residues. Germline CDR1 and CDR2: ENHRY and SYGVKD. The CDR3, as DNA: TGTGCCATCAGTGAAGGTGGGAACCGAGATACGCAGTATTTT. It yields the protein CAISEGGNRDTQYF.

This clonotype came up a few times. The gene calls are TRBV20-1 and TRBJ2-7, with 11 bases aligning to TRBD2. This CDR3 contains 16 residues. Trimming removed 1 base from V and 3 bases from J; junction bases left unmatched: 8. Germline V lookup: CDR1 DFQATT, CDR2 SNEGSKA (reference sequence). The CDR3 region has the DNA TGCAGTGCTAGAGGAACTACTAGCGGGAGTCTCTACGAGCAGTACTTC. This codes for CSARGTTSGSLYEQYF.

CDR3 sequence: CASTKDRDSPFF. The CDR3, as DNA: TGTGCCAGCACCAAAGACCGGGACAGCCCGTTCTTC. V gene TRBV6-1 combines with J gene TRBJ2-1, with 7 bases lining up with TRBD1. Losses at the gene ends were 7 bases for V and 15 bases for J; bases not matched to a gene: 12. The CDR3 covers 12 residues. The V gene's germline CDR1 is MNHNS and CDR2 SASEGT.

This clonotype was counted at least ten times. This chain connects TRBV29-1 to TRBJ2-3; 7 nucleotides line up with TRBD2. This CDR3 spans 16 amino acids. Germline V gene data show CDR1 as SQVTM and CDR2 as ANQGSEA. V lost 4 bases, J lost 2 bases, and 12 bases stayed unmatched. Here the CDR3 DNA reads TGCAGCGTTGGGGTTGCGGGAGATGTAGTCACAGATACGCAGTATTTT. Its protein product is CSVGVAGDVVTDTQYF.

This clonotype was counted at least ten times. The J gene is TRBJ2-3, the V gene TRBV18; D unresolved. Germline values: CDR1 KGHSH, CDR2 LQKENI. CDR3 length: 15 residues. Trimming took off 2 bases at V and 3 bases at J, with 12 bases between the two ends. Here the CDR3 DNA reads TGTGCCAGCTCACCATCAGCGACCTTGACAGATACGCAGTATTTT. It yields the protein CASSPSATLTDTQYF.

The chain links TRBV4-1 to TRBJ1-2, with D hard to call. V lost 2 bases and J lost 4, with 14 bases in between. Germline CDR1 MGHRA, CDR2 YSYEKL. The CDR3 contains 15 residues. This chain's CDR3 is CASSQTSRVSYGYTF. DNA of the CDR3: TGCGCCAGCAGCCAAACGTCACGGGTTTCCTATGGCTACACCTTC.